This T cell receptor beta chain was captured in a study of cytomegalovirus exposure and HLA in healthy donors. Note on this clone: Its matching antigen is unknown.

V gave up 6 bases and J gave up 1 base; unmatched junction bases: 3. The germline V gene encodes CDR1 LNHDA and CDR2 SQIVND (reference sequence). This CDR3 comprises 15 residues. Broader study findings: Later analysis identified several of the most significant clusters that appeared linked to common viral pathogens. Earlier findings revealed that most TCR beta V segments proved productive either about 90% or about 30% of the time. The classifier, whose performance was assessed in both the original and validation cohorts, reportedly diagnosed cytomegalovirus status with high specificity and sensitivity. TCR association rates varied by HLA locus in a later analysis, with DRB1 highest and HLA-C lowest.

Use of 60 Vbeta and 13 Jbeta primers characterized the PCR. TCRdb's table, derived via immunoSEQ multiplex PCR, lists solely in-frame clones and lacks some. The sample lists about 200,000 clones; 78% were seen once. The J gene is TRBJ1-5, the V gene TRBV19; 10 bases align to TRBD1. This clonotype was sampled from a male donor in good health and CMV-seronegative. The specimen sequenced was PBMCs. The CDR3, as DNA: TGTGCCAGTAGGTGGGGACAGGGGAGCAATCAGCCCCAGCATTTT. This sequence encodes CASRWGQGSNQPQHF.